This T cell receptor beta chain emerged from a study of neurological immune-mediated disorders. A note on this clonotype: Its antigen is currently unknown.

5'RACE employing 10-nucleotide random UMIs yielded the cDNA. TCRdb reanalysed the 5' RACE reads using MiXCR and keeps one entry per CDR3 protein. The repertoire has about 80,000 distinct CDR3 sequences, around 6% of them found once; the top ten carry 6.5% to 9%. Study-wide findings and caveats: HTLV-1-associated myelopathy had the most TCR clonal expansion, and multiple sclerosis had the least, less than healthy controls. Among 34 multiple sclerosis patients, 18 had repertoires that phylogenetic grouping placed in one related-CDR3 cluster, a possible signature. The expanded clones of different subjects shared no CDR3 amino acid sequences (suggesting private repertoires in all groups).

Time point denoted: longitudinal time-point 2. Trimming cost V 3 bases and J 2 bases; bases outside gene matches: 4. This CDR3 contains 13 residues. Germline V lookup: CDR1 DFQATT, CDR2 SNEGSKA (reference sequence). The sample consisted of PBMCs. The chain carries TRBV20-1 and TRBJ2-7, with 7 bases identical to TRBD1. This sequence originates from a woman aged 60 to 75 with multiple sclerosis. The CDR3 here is CSARGQQTYEQYF. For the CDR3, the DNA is TGCAGTGCTAGGGGACAGCAAACCTACGAGCAGTACTTC.